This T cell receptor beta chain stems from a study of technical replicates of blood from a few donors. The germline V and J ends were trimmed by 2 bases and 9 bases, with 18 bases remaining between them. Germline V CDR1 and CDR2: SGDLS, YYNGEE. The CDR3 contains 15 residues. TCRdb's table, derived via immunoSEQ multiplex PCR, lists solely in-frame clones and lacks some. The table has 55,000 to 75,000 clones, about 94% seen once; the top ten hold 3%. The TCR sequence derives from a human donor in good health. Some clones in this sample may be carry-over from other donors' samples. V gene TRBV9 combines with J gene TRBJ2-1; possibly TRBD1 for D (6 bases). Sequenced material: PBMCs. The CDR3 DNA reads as TGTGCCAGCAGCGTCCTCGACAGGATAGGGAGTGAGCAGTTCTTC. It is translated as CASSVLDRIGSEQFF.